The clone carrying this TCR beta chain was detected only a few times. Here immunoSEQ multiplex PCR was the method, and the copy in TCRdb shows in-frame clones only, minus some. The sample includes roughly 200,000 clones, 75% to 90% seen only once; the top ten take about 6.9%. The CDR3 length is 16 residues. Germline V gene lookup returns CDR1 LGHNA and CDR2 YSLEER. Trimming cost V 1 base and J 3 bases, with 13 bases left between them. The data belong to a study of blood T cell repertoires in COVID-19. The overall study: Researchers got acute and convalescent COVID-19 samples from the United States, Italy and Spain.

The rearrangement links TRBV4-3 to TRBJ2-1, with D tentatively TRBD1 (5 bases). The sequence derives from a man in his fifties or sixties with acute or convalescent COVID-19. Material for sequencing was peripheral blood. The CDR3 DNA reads TGCGCCAGCAGCCAAGGGGTAGGGGCCGTCTACAATGAGCAGTTCTTC. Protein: CASSQGVGAVYNEQFF.